A selection of T cell receptor beta chains follows, all from one sample in a study of PD-L1 blockade in urothelial cancer. This table comes from immunoSEQ multiplex PCR, and its TCRdb copy is limited to in-frame clones, with some not included. The repertoire holds fewer than 80,000 clones, about 86% seen once, with 2.5% to 4% in the top ten. Sequenced here: PBMCs, sampled around atezolizumab (anti-PD-L1) treatment. The receptors stem from a man between 65 and 85 years old with urothelial cancer. The CDR3 runs from the conserved cysteine through the conserved F or W. D genes are given only for firm matches. Expanded clones get a size class; other rows say once, few or many, or leave the size out.

TGTGCCAGCAGCTTAGTCAGGGAAAGTGGCTACACCTTC CASSLVRESGYTF TRBV7-9 . TRBJ1-2 .
TGTGCCAGCAGCTTGAACAGGGGGCCAAGAAATGAAAAACTGTTTTTT CASSLNRGPRNEKLFF TRBV5-6 . TRBJ1-4 TRBD1
TGTGCCAGTAGTCCGAGGGATCAGCCCCAGCATTTT CASSPRDQPQHF TRBV19 . TRBJ1-5 .
TGTGCCAGCAGCTATAATCCAGGGGGGGAGACCCAGTACTTC CASSYNPGGETQYF TRBV5-5 . TRBJ2-5 .
TGTGCCAGCAGTTCACAGGGCTTTGAGCAGTTCTTC CASSSQGFEQFF TRBV27 . TRBJ2-1 .
TGTGCCAGCAGCGAGAACGGCAGGGGAATGAACACTGAAGCTTTCTTT CASSENGRGMNTEAFF TRBV2 . TRBJ1-1 .
TGTGCCGCCCTAGCGGGAGTAGGGGAGACCCAGTACTTC CAALAGVGETQYF TRBV10-3 . TRBJ2-5 TRBD2
TGTGCCAGCAGTCGACTAGCGGGAGTGGATGAGCAGTTCTTC CASSRLAGVDEQFF TRBV9 few TRBJ2-1 TRBD2
TGTGCCAGCTCACCGGGGACAGGGGGCAATCAGCCCCAGCATTTT CASSPGTGGNQPQHF TRBV18 . TRBJ1-5 TRBD1
TGCGCCAGCAGCCAAGAAGGGACTAGAATCCCAGAGACCCAGTACTTC CASSQEGTRIPETQYF TRBV4-1 . TRBJ2-5 TRBD2
TGCGCCAGCAGGGAGGGACTAGCGGGAAACAATGAGCAGTTCTTC CASREGLAGNNEQFF TRBV5-1 . TRBJ2-1 TRBD2
TGTGCCAGCAGCAGTCAGGGGGGAAAAGAGACCCAGTACTTC CASSSQGGKETQYF TRBV7-9 . TRBJ2-5 .
TGTGCCAGCAGTTACATGGGGCGCACAGATACGCAGTATTTT CASSYMGRTDTQYF TRBV6-5 few TRBJ2-3 .
TGTGCCAGCAGCCCGAGGTCACCGGATACCGGGGAGCTGTTTTTT CASSPRSPDTGELFF TRBV2 few TRBJ2-2 .
TGTGCCAGCAGCACGGGCGGGGTGACAGATACGCAGTATTTT CASSTGGVTDTQYF TRBV7-6 . TRBJ2-3 .
TGTGCCAGCAGTGATAGACTGGGTGAAGCTTTCTTT CASSDRLGEAFF TRBV6-1 . TRBJ1-1 .
TGTGCCAGCAGGTTACACCAGGGTTCCAATCAGCCCCAGCATTTT CASRLHQGSNQPQHF TRBV7-2 . TRBJ1-5 .
TGTGCCAGCAGTTACTCGAGGACACCTAATGAAAAACTGTTTTTT CASSYSRTPNEKLFF TRBV6-5 . TRBJ1-4 .
TGTGCCATCAAGGAGGGGATTAGCACAGATACGCAGTATTTT CAIKEGISTDTQYF TRBV10-3 . TRBJ2-3 .
TGTGCCTGGAGTCCGGGACAGAACTATGGCTACACCTTC CAWSPGQNYGYTF TRBV30 . TRBJ1-2 TRBD1
TGTGCCAGCAGCCTTACAGGGAACACTGAAGCTTTCTTT CASSLTGNTEAFF TRBV7-3 . TRBJ1-1 .
TGCGCCAGCAGCAATCGGGGGGATGGCTACACCTTC CASSNRGDGYTF TRBV5-1 few TRBJ1-2 .
TGTGCCAGCAGCCTTCTTGGCGGCGCGGGACGTACAGATACGCAGTATTTT CASSLLGGAGRTDTQYF TRBV11-2 . TRBJ2-3 .
TGTGCCAGCAGAGCTAGCGGCCCGAACACCGGGGAGCTGTTTTTT CASRASGPNTGELFF TRBV6-1 . TRBJ2-2 TRBD2
TGCGCCAGCAGCCTAGACAGGGGGGATGGCTACACCTTC CASSLDRGDGYTF TRBV5-1 . TRBJ1-2 TRBD1
TGTGCCAGCAGTTTAAGGGCAGGGGTTGGCTACACCTTC CASSLRAGVGYTF TRBV28 . TRBJ1-2 .